A selection of T cell receptor beta chains follows, all from one sample in a study of CD8 T cells in ankylosing spondylitis. A single record per CDR3 protein comes from TCRdb applying MiXCR to the 5' RACE reads. The sample has about 130,000 distinct CDR3 sequences, about 7% seen once. Sample: blood, either unsorted or a sorted T cell fraction (not recorded which). The receptors derive from a female donor with ankylosing spondylitis or in good health (not recorded which). Each CDR3 is given with its conserved first and last residue. The order of the fields is D gene, V gene, clone size, J gene, CDR3 DNA, CDR3 protein. A D gene is named only where the DNA matches it firmly. Rows give clone size only sometimes, using once, few, many, or a class for an expanded clone.

D: TRBD1; V: TRBV12-3/TRBV12-4; size: many; J: TRBJ2-3; DNA: TGTGCCAGTCTAGACAGGGGGATCACAGATACGCAGTATTTT; CDR3: CASLDRGITDTQYF
D: TRBD2; V: TRBV4-3; size: many; J: TRBJ2-1; DNA: TGCGCCAGCAGCCAAGAACTAGCGGGGACCTCCTACAATGAGCAGTTCTTC; CDR3: CASSQELAGTSYNEQFF
D: TRBD1; V: TRBV9; size: many; J: TRBJ1-5; DNA: TGTGCCAGCAGCACGACAGGGATGCATCAGCCCCAGCATTTT; CDR3: CASSTTGMHQPQHF
D: -; V: TRBV20-1; size: many; J: TRBJ1-5; DNA: TGCAGTGCTTCAGCATATAGCAATCAGCCCCAGCATTTT; CDR3: CSASAYSNQPQHF
D: TRBD1; V: TRBV28; size: -; J: TRBJ1-1; DNA: TGTGTCAGCAGTCCTCGGACAGGGGGGTTCACTGAAGCTTTCTTT; CDR3: CVSSPRTGGFTEAFF
D: -; V: TRBV6-1; size: many; J: TRBJ2-3; DNA: TGTGCCAGCAGCCCCACCCCAGATACGCAGTATTTT; CDR3: CASSPTPDTQYF
D: -; V: TRBV20-1; size: -; J: TRBJ2-1; DNA: TGCAGTGCTTCCACTCTAAAGGGGCTCAATGAGCAGTTCTTC; CDR3: CSASTLKGLNEQFF
D: -; V: TRBV29-1; size: many; J: TRBJ1-5; DNA: TGCAGCGTTTGGACGGCGGACGGCAATCAGCCCCAGCATTTT; CDR3: CSVWTADGNQPQHF
D: -; V: TRBV6-1; size: many; J: TRBJ1-1; DNA: TGTGCCAGCAACCTTGAAGTACCTTCCGACACTGAAGCTTTCTTT; CDR3: CASNLEVPSDTEAFF
D: -; V: TRBV5-1; size: many; J: TRBJ2-5; DNA: TGCGCCAGCAGCTTGGCGGCTAGCCGTCAAGAGACCCAGTACTTC; CDR3: CASSLAASRQETQYF
D: -; V: TRBV6-5; size: many; J: TRBJ1-2; DNA: TGTGCCAGCAGTTACTCGTTTGAGGCTAACTATGGCTACACCTTC; CDR3: CASSYSFEANYGYTF
D: TRBD1; V: TRBV20-1; size: many; J: TRBJ2-2; DNA: TGCAGTGCTAGAGAGGGACAGGGATTACACGGGGAGCTGTTTTTT; CDR3: CSAREGQGLHGELFF
D: TRBD1; V: TRBV5-1; size: many; J: TRBJ2-2; DNA: TGCGCCAGCAGCCCGACAGGGCACGGAGTTGAAACCGGGGAGCTGTTTTTT; CDR3: CASSPTGHGVETGELFF
D: -; V: TRBV11-2; size: many; J: TRBJ2-5; DNA: TGTGCCAGCAGCTCTAGTCGGATCCGGGTTTCACAAGAGACCCAGTACTTC; CDR3: CASSSSRIRVSQETQYF
D: TRBD1; V: TRBV29-1; size: many; J: TRBJ2-2; DNA: TGCAGCGTCCAGTTGACAGGGCCCGGGGAGCTGTTTTTT; CDR3: CSVQLTGPGELFF
D: -; V: TRBV4-3; size: many; J: TRBJ1-6; DNA: TGCGCCAGCAGCCCCAGACAGGATTCACCCCTCCACTTT; CDR3: CASSPRQDSPLHF
D: TRBD1; V: TRBV2; size: many; J: TRBJ1-2; DNA: TGTGCCAGCAGTGGCGGGACAGACCTTTACTATGGCTACACCTTC; CDR3: CASSGGTDLYYGYTF
D: -; V: TRBV5-1; size: many; J: TRBJ2-2; DNA: TGCGCCAGCAGCTCCGACCGCGGGGAGCTGTTTTTT; CDR3: CASSSDRGELFF
D: TRBD1; V: TRBV18; size: many; J: TRBJ1-3; DNA: TGTGCCAGCTCCGGGGGACAGGGAATCGCCGCTGGAAACACCATATATTTT; CDR3: CASSGGQGIAAGNTIYF
D: -; V: TRBV5-1; size: many; J: TRBJ1-4; DNA: TGCGCCAGCGCCCTCCGGGCCCTCGAACCTGTAAGCTTAGTTTTT; CDR3: CASALRALEPVSLVF
D: -; V: TRBV20-1; size: many; J: TRBJ1-1; DNA: TGCAGTGCTAGAGATGGGGGCAGGGCCTTCATGAACACTGAAGCTTTCTTT; CDR3: CSARDGGRAFMNTEAFF
D: TRBD2; V: TRBV20-1; size: many; J: TRBJ2-3; DNA: TGCAGTGCTACCGGGACTAGCGGAAAACGCACAGATACGCAGTATTTT; CDR3: CSATGTSGKRTDTQYF
D: TRBD1; V: TRBV7-3; size: many; J: TRBJ2-1; DNA: TGTGCCAGCAGCTTACTCGGGACAGGGTCCTTGAATGAGCAGTTCTTC; CDR3: CASSLLGTGSLNEQFF
D: TRBD1; V: TRBV18; size: many; J: TRBJ2-7; DNA: TGTGCCAGCTCCCCGGGACAGGCAAACGAGCAGTACTTC; CDR3: CASSPGQANEQYF
D: TRBD2; V: TRBV3-1; size: many; J: TRBJ2-3; DNA: TGTGCCAGCAGCCCCGAAGCGGGGACCGGCACAGATACGCAGTATTTT; CDR3: CASSPEAGTGTDTQYF
D: TRBD1; V: TRBV29-1; size: many; J: TRBJ1-2; DNA: TGCAGCGTTGGACAGGGAGGTTCAAACTATGGCTACACCTTC; CDR3: CSVGQGGSNYGYTF
D: -; V: TRBV6-5; size: many; J: TRBJ1-1; DNA: TGTGCCAGCAGTTACTCGAGTATCCCCCAGGGTTCGGGGGCTGAAGCTTTCTTT; CDR3: CASSYSSIPQGSGAEAFF
D: -; V: TRBV7-9; size: many; J: TRBJ2-3; DNA: TGTGCCAGCAGCTTAGTTTGGGATACGCAGTATTTT; CDR3: CASSLVWDTQYF
D: -; V: TRBV28; size: many; J: TRBJ1-2; DNA: TGTGCCAGCACATTAGGCCTCGGGGGGCTCTCCGGCTACACCTTC; CDR3: CASTLGLGGLSGYTF
D: -; V: TRBV5-5; size: many; J: TRBJ2-1; DNA: TGTGCCAGCAGCTTGGGGACATTCAATGAGCAGTTCTTC; CDR3: CASSLGTFNEQFF
D: TRBD1; V: TRBV25-1; size: many; J: TRBJ2-2; DNA: TGTGCCAGCAGTGGATCCGGGACAGGTCATCCGAACACCGGGGAGCTGTTTTTT; CDR3: CASSGSGTGHPNTGELFF
D: -; V: TRBV5-1; size: many; J: TRBJ1-1; DNA: TGCGCCAGCAGTTCAGGGGTCGTGCACACTGAAGCTTTCTTT; CDR3: CASSSGVVHTEAFF
D: TRBD2; V: TRBV20-1; size: many; J: TRBJ2-4; DNA: TGCAGTGCTAGACCAACTAGCGGGGGGGCGGACATTCAGTACTTC; CDR3: CSARPTSGGADIQYF
D: -; V: TRBV4-2; size: -; J: TRBJ2-7; DNA: TGTGCCAGCGGCCTTGGGCTCCCCTGCGAGCAGTACTTC; CDR3: CASGLGLPCEQYF
D: -; V: TRBV7-9; size: many; J: TRBJ2-3; DNA: TGTGCCAGCAGCGACCTTAGCACAGATACGCAGTATTTT; CDR3: CASSDLSTDTQYF
D: -; V: TRBV9; size: many; J: TRBJ1-1; DNA: TGTGCCAGCAGCGTACGACCAGCGACCGAAGCTTTCTTT; CDR3: CASSVRPATEAFF
D: TRBD2; V: TRBV4-2; size: many; J: TRBJ2-2; DNA: TGTGCCAGCAGCCAAGAAACTAGCGGGAACACCGGGGAGCTGTTTTTT; CDR3: CASSQETSGNTGELFF
D: TRBD1; V: TRBV12-3/TRBV12-4; size: many; J: TRBJ1-5; DNA: TGTGCCAGCAGTTTAGCTTCGGGACAGAGTAGGCCCCAGCATTTT; CDR3: CASSLASGQSRPQHF
D: TRBD2; V: TRBV20-1; size: many; J: TRBJ2-3; DNA: TGCAGTGCTAGAGCCCTCCTAGCGGGGGGGGCTACGCGCACAGATACGCAGTATTTT; CDR3: CSARALLAGGATRTDTQYF
D: -; V: TRBV7-9; size: -; J: TRBJ1-4; DNA: TGTGCCAGCAGCTCTGTGTTTCGGACAGATATTAATGAAAAACTGTTTTTT; CDR3: CASSSVFRTDINEKLFF
D: TRBD2; V: TRBV2; size: many; J: TRBJ2-5; DNA: TGTGCCAGCAGTGCCGGGACTAGCGGCCCAAGGGGCCAGTACTTC; CDR3: CASSAGTSGPRGQYF
D: TRBD1; V: TRBV18; size: many; J: TRBJ1-1; DNA: TGTGCCAGCTCACCAAGACAGGGGGCTTTGAACACTGAAGCTTTCTTT; CDR3: CASSPRQGALNTEAFF
D: -; V: TRBV10-3; size: many; J: TRBJ1-1; DNA: TGTGCCATCAGTGAGTCTACAGGGCTTAACACTGAAGCTTTCTTT; CDR3: CAISESTGLNTEAFF
D: -; V: TRBV5-1; size: many; J: TRBJ2-7; DNA: TGCGCCAGCAGCTTGGAGGTCAGATCCTACGAGCAGTACTTC; CDR3: CASSLEVRSYEQYF
D: -; V: TRBV5-6; size: many; J: TRBJ1-6; DNA: TGTGCCAGCAGCAGGCGGCAGGGCGCTTCACCCCTCCACTTT; CDR3: CASSRRQGASPLHF
D: -; V: TRBV30; size: many; J: TRBJ1-2; DNA: TGTGCCTGGAGTGAGGGAGTCTATGGCTACACCTTC; CDR3: CAWSEGVYGYTF